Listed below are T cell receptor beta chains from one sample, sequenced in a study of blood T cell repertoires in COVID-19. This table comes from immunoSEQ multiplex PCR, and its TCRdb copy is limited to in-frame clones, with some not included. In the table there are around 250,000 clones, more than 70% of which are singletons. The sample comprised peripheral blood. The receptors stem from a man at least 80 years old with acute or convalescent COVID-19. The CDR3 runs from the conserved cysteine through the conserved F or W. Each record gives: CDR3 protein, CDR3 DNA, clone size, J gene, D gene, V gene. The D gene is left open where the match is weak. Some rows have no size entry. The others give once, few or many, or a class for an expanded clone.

CDR3: CASSSWTGDSGNTIYF; DNA: TGTGCCAGCAGTTCATGGACAGGAGACTCTGGAAACACCATATATTTT; size: -; J: TRBJ1-3; D: TRBD1; V: TRBV28
CDR3: CASSPNAGGGNSPLHF; DNA: TGTGCCAGCAGCCCTAACGCGGGGGGAGGGAATTCACCCCTCCACTTT; size: -; J: TRBJ1-6; D: -; V: TRBV5-4
CDR3: CASCLNPGQRCEQYF; DNA: TGTGCCAGCTGTTTGAATCCGGGACAGCGCTGCGAGCAGTACTTC; size: once; J: TRBJ2-7; D: TRBD1; V: TRBV27
CDR3: CASSPQGGLGATNEKLFF; DNA: TGTGCCAGCAGCCCACAGGGGGGTCTTGGGGCAACTAATGAAAAACTGTTTTTT; size: -; J: TRBJ1-4; D: TRBD1; V: TRBV4-2
CDR3: CAISERGLAAQETQYF; DNA: TGTGCCATCAGTGAGCGGGGACTAGCGGCACAAGAGACCCAGTACTTC; size: few; J: TRBJ2-5; D: TRBD2; V: TRBV10-3
CDR3: CASSGDRGQYEQYF; DNA: TGTGCCAGCAGCGGGGACAGGGGGCAATACGAGCAGTACTTC; size: -; J: TRBJ2-7; D: TRBD1; V: TRBV6-5
CDR3: CASSLGTGGSGANVLTF; DNA: TGTGCCAGCAGCTTAGGGACAGGCGGCTCTGGGGCCAACGTCCTGACTTTC; size: few; J: TRBJ2-6; D: TRBD1; V: TRBV7-6
CDR3: CSVRLAGLNPQFF; DNA: TGCAGCGTTCGACTAGCGGGCCTCAACCCCCAGTTCTTC; size: -; J: TRBJ2-1; D: TRBD2; V: TRBV29-1
CDR3: CASSPWRETQYF; DNA: TGTGCCAGCAGCCCATGGAGGGAGACCCAGTACTTC; size: -; J: TRBJ2-5; D: -; V: TRBV14
CDR3: CASTWGLAGTAGELFF; DNA: TGTGCCAGCACGTGGGGACTAGCGGGGACGGCCGGGGAGCTGTTTTTT; size: -; J: TRBJ2-2; D: TRBD2; V: TRBV9
CDR3: CASSLKGGTEAFF; DNA: TGTGCCAGCAGTTTAAAAGGGGGTACTGAAGCTTTCTTT; size: -; J: TRBJ1-1; D: -; V: TRBV12-3/TRBV12-4
CDR3: CASSQDPAGTGRTATNEKLFF; DNA: TGCGCCAGCAGCCAAGACCCCGCCGGGACAGGGCGAACTGCAACTAATGAAAAACTGTTTTTT; size: -; J: TRBJ1-4; D: TRBD1; V: TRBV4-3
CDR3: CASRLGQGDTEAFF; DNA: TGTGCCAGCAGATTGGGACAGGGGGACACTGAAGCTTTCTTT; size: once; J: TRBJ1-1; D: TRBD1; V: TRBV7-9
CDR3: CASSREGLTYEQYF; DNA: TGTGCCAGCAGCAGGGAGGGCCTGACCTACGAGCAGTACTTC; size: few; J: TRBJ2-7; D: TRBD2; V: TRBV6-5
CDR3: CASSQEGQTGNTIYF; DNA: TGTGCCAGCAGCCAAGAGGGGCAAACGGGAAACACCATATATTTT; size: once; J: TRBJ1-3; D: -; V: TRBV3-1/TRBV3-2
CDR3: CASSQSSQETQYF; DNA: TGTGCCAGCAGCCAATCGAGTCAAGAGACCCAGTACTTC; size: -; J: TRBJ2-5; D: -; V: TRBV4-2
CDR3: CASSQKGQGGELFF; DNA: TGTGCCAGCAGCCAAAAAGGACAGGGAGGGGAGCTGTTTTTT; size: once; J: TRBJ2-2; D: TRBD1; V: TRBV3-1/TRBV3-2
CDR3: CASSPARHEQYF; DNA: TGTGCCAGCTCACCGGCCAGGCACGAGCAGTACTTC; size: -; J: TRBJ2-7; D: -; V: TRBV18
CDR3: CASSLRTGIKETQYF; DNA: TGTGCCAGTAGTCTCCGGACAGGGATTAAAGAGACCCAGTACTTC; size: -; J: TRBJ2-5; D: TRBD1; V: TRBV19
CDR3: CASSQERGNTEAFF; DNA: TGTGCCAGCAGCCAAGAGCGAGGGAACACTGAAGCTTTCTTT; size: few; J: TRBJ1-1; D: -; V: TRBV3-1/TRBV3-2